These T cell receptor beta chains were read from a single sample in a study of cytomegalovirus exposure and HLA in healthy donors. Here immunoSEQ multiplex PCR was the method, and the copy in TCRdb shows in-frame clones only, minus some. The sample shows 120,000 to 150,000 clones, roughly four fifths of them seen only once. The specimen sequenced was PBMCs. The receptors come from a man in his forties in good health and CMV-seropositive. Both conserved end residues are part of each CDR3. The D gene is left open where the match is weak. Clone size, where shown, is once, few, many, or a class for clones that have expanded.

D	J	V	size	CDR3	DNA
TRBD2	TRBJ2-7	TRBV7-9	few	CSSSLDFPGGEQYF	TGTTCCAGCAGCTTAGATTTCCCGGGAGGCGAGCAGTACTTC
-	TRBJ1-2	TRBV6-1	-	CASSLEGYGYTF	TGTGCCAGCAGTCTCGAGGGCTATGGCTACACCTTC
TRBD1	TRBJ1-5	TRBV9	-	CASSGTGSNQPQHF	TGTGCCAGCAGCGGGACAGGGAGCAATCAGCCCCAGCATTTT
-	TRBJ2-1	TRBV5-1	-	CASSFMVTYNEQFF	TGCGCCAGCAGCTTTATGGTCACTTACAATGAGCAGTTCTTC
-	TRBJ2-7	TRBV7-2	-	CASSLSRASYEQYF	TGTGCCAGCAGCTTATCCAGGGCTTCCTACGAGCAGTACTTC
-	TRBJ2-5	TRBV5-6	few	CASSLARDLQETQYF	TGTGCCAGCAGCTTGGCCAGAGACTTACAAGAGACCCAGTACTTC
TRBD1	TRBJ2-7	TRBV5-1	-	CASSFLPDRPTYEQYF	TGCGCCAGCAGCTTTCTACCGGACAGGCCCACCTACGAGCAGTACTTC
-	TRBJ2-7	TRBV9	-	CASSAMPGPRDSEQYF	TGTGCCAGCAGCGCTATGCCGGGACCCCGGGACTCCGAGCAGTACTTC
TRBD1	TRBJ1-1	TRBV6-4	-	CASRQDRANTEAFF	TGTGCCAGCAGGCAAGACAGGGCGAACACTGAAGCTTTCTTT
TRBD1	TRBJ1-4	TRBV7-2	-	CASSFGTAGYSTAGEKLFF	TGTGCCAGCAGCTTCGGGACAGCCGGCTACTCGACGGCAGGGGAAAAACTGTTTTTT
TRBD2	TRBJ2-1	TRBV15	-	CATSSPGLAAYNEQFF	TGTGCCACCAGCAGTCCGGGACTAGCGGCCTACAATGAGCAGTTCTTC
TRBD2	TRBJ2-2	TRBV5-1	-	CASSGYRARTSGRANTGELFF	TGCGCCAGCAGCGGCTACAGGGCCAGGACTAGCGGGAGGGCAAACACCGGGGAGCTGTTTTTT
TRBD1	TRBJ2-5	TRBV7-8	-	CASSLAGGVETQYF	TGTGCCAGCAGCCTCGCAGGGGGCGTAGAGACCCAGTACTTC